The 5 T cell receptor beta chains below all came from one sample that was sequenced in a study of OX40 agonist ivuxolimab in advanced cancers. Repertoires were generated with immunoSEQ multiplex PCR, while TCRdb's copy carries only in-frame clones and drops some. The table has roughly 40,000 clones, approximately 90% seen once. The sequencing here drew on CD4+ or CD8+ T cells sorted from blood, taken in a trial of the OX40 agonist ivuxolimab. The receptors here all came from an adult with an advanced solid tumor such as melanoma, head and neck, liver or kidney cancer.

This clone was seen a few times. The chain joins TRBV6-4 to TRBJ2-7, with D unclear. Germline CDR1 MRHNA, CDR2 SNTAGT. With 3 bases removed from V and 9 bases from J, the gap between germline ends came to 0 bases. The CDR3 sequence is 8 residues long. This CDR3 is CASSEQYF. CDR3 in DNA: TGTGCCAGCAGTGAGCAGTACTTC.

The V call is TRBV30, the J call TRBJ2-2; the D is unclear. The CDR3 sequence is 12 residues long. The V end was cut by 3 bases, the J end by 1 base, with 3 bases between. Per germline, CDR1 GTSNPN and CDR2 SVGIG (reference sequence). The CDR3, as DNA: TGTGCCTGGAGGGAGAACACCGGGGAGCTGTTTTTT. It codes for CAWRENTGELFF.

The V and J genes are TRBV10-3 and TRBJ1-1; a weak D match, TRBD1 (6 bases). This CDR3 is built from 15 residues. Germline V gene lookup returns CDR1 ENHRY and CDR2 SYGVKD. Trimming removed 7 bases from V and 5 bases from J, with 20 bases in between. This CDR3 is CAIKPKGVGSTEAFF. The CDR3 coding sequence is TGTGCCATCAAACCTAAGGGGGTGGGATCTACTGAAGCTTTCTTT.

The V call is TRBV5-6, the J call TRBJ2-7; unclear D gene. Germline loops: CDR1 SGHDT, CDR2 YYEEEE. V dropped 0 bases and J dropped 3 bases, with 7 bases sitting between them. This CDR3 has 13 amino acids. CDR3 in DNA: TGTGCCAGCAGCTTGGGACGAGTCTACGAGCAGTACTTC. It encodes CASSLGRVYEQYF.

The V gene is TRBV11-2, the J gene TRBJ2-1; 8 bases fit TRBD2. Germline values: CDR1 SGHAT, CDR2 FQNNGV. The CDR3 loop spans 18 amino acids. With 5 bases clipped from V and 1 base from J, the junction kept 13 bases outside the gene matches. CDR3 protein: CASSNVGGSGGSYNEQFF. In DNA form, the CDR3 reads TGTGCCAGCAGCAACGTAGGGGGGAGCGGGGGATCCTACAATGAGCAGTTCTTC.